The sequence of this T cell receptor (beta chain) was determined in a study of Ad26.COV2.S vaccination and SARS-CoV-2 variants. Study-wide results and limits: The authors reported substantial breadth in spike-specific CD8+ and CD4+ T cell responses after vaccination.

Germline-derived CDR1 and CDR2 are LNHDA and SQIVND (reference sequence). There are 13 residues in the CDR3. The data were produced by immunoSEQ multiplex PCR, yet TCRdb's version contains in-frame clones alone and is incomplete. The sample includes fewer than 400,000 clones, 80% to 90% of them seen just once. With regard to this clone: The antigen remains unidentified. The junction shows a germline mismatch at one end, possibly a read error.

The treatment was: some 19 received Ad26.COV2.S at low or high dose, single or two shots; about 5 received placebo; per-sample allocation not given. Material that was analyzed had been drawn on day 63 after the first vaccine or placebo injection. This TCR was sampled from a person aged 18 to 59 who received the Ad26.COV2.S COVID-19 vaccine or a placebo. The V call is TRBV19, the J call TRBJ1-1; the D is unclear. Sequences were derived from peripheral blood, sampled in a trial of Ad26.COV2.S vaccine versus placebo. The CDR3 bases are TGTGCCAGTAGTCTAGACGGCTACACTGAAGCTTTCTTT. Its protein product is CASSLDGYTEAFF.